Listed here is a single T cell receptor (beta chain). What it binds is unknown. These data come from a study of cytomegalovirus exposure and HLA in healthy donors. CDR3 size: 14 residues. CDR1 is MNHEY, CDR2 SMNVEV, per germline (reference sequence). Trimming left V 4 bases short and J 6 bases short, with 12 bases between. The donors were members of the approximately 130-subject validation cohort (separate from the approximately 670-subject first cohort). Data came from immunoSEQ multiplex PCR; TCRdb stores just in-frame clones and leaves some out. The table shows over 150,000 clones, with roughly 88% occurring only once. Points from the study as a whole: Later, an analysis found that TCR clusters from the first cohort tended to co-occur in the roughly 120 validation repertoires. Confirmation was obtained in vitro that a few CMV-associated chains are specific for CMV antigens. More than 150 TCR beta chains were listed as cytomegalovirus-associated.

This TCR came from a woman aged 30 to 39 in good health and CMV-seropositive. Sequencing was done on a sample of PBMCs. The V call is TRBV27, the J call TRBJ1-4; perhaps TRBD1 as D (5 bases). CDR3 region: CASSYRPGDEKLFF. The DNA of the CDR3 is TGTGCCAGCAGTTACAGGCCAGGAGATGAAAAACTGTTTTTT. Full variable domain (missing parts from reference TRBV27 and TRBJ1-4): EAQVTQNPRYLITVTGKKLTVTCSQNMNHEYMSWYRQDPGLGLRQIYYSMNVEVTDKGDVPEGYKVSRKEKRNFPLILESPSPNQTSLYFCASSYRPGDEKLFFGSGTQLSVL.